This T cell receptor beta chain was sequenced for a study of blood T cell repertoires in COVID-19 (dated by TCRdb to the early 2020s). Describing the broader study: The collaborator samples originated in the United States, Italy and Spain and spanned the acute and convalescent phases of COVID-19. The prospective study material was composed of cDNA or gDNA derived from T cells, B-cell-depleted T cells, or PBMCs. Subjects who had been exposed to COVID-19, were actively infected with it, or had recovered from it provided the deeply sampled blood TCRbeta repertoires that made up the dataset. The repertoires were released in a freely available public database intended as a resource for research on the immune response to SARS-CoV-2. Samples were obtained from the ongoing ImmuneRACE study (first 160 participants) and from 1,254 subjects provided by 6 global collaborators. A de-identified subject ID, COVID-19 status, age in years and sex were almost always included in the sample metadata. Where available, HLA class I and class II types were taken from metadata supplied by the sample provider and were not determined by assay-based typing.

V trim: 2 bases; J trim: 10 bases; unmatched bases: 4. From a lookup of the germline V gene, CDR1 and CDR2 are ENHRY and SYGVKD. CDR3 length: 14 amino acids, cysteine to phenylalanine. Only the CDR3 part of the read is kept: 42 bases, read in frame from the first base. Of note for this clone: Its antigen is still unknown. Per-base qualities were not stored, and no clone one base away is much larger.

The study at large found these results: The amount of clinical and demographic metadata varied by source and participant and was provided uncurated.

TCRbeta CDR3 regions were amplified from genomic DNA using the immunoSEQ Assay, a bias-controlled multiplex PCR. In the authors' own workflow: Nucleated cell counts per sample were estimated from amplification of reference gene primers within the assay. To quantify the absolute abundance of each unique TCRbeta CDR3 rearrangement, sequence reads were collapsed and filtered. For each sample, productive Simpson clonality was calculated as the square root of Simpson's diversity index across productive rearrangements. TCRdb took over this immuneACCESS table, retaining in-frame rearrangements with V and J assigned. Such tables are incomplete; in checked studies, under half of the missing clones stem from an unresolved V gene, and the remainder is unexplained. V and J calls plus clone size are reproduced from that table; the DNA served to infer D and trimming. Within this sample are about 150,000 clones, with roughly 84% of them counted one time only. The biggest ten clones account for roughly 15% of the sample.

Whole blood was collected in K2EDTA tubes by collaborating institutions according to the institutions' own protocols. For TCRbeta analysis, collaborators shipped samples as frozen whole blood, isolated PBMCs, or DNA extracted from either of those sample types. Material for sequencing was peripheral blood. This clonotype originated in a man aged 18 to 30 with active or convalescent COVID-19. Here the chain combines TRBV10-3 and TRBJ1-6; 8 nucleotides in the junction match TRBD1. The DNA sequence reads TGTGCCATCAGTGAGAACAGGGGGGGATCACCCCTCCACTTT. It encodes CAISENRGGSPLHF.